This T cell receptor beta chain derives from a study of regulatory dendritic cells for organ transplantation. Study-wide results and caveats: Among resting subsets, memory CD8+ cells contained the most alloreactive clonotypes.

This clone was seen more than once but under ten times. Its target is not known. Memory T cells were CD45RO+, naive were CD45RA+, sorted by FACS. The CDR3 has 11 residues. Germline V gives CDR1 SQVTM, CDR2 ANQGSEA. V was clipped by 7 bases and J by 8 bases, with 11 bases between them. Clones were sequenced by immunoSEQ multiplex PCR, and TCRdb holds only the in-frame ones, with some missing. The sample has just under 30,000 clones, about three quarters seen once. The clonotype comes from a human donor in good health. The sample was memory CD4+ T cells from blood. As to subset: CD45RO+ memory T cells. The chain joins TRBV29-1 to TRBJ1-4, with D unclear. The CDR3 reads CSGLSAEKLFF. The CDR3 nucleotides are TGCAGCGGGCTAAGTGCCGAAAAACTGTTTTTT.